This T cell receptor (beta chain) stems from a study of response to subunit inactivated influenza vaccine. This CDR3 comprises 12 residues. Trimming took off 1 base at V and 2 bases at J, with 5 bases between the two ends. The germline V gene encodes CDR1 SQVTM and CDR2 ANQGSEA. TCRdb re-analysed the RT-PCR reads in MiXCR, keeping a single row per CDR3 protein. The repertoire includes fewer than 700,000 distinct CDR3 sequences, 10% to 15% of them detected once, and about an eighth sits in the top ten. The source material was PBMCs from blood, sampled 40 to 50 days after vaccination. The sequence was collected from a man aged 50-60 years who received an inactivated influenza vaccine. The chain has TRBV29-1 and TRBJ2-5; D remains ambiguous. The CDR3 bases are TGCAGCGTTGAAGTACAGCAAGAGACCCAGTACTTC. Translating gives CSVEVQQETQYF. Looking up the rest from reference TRBV29-1 and TRBJ2-5 gives the full variable domain: SAVISQKPSRDICQRGTSLTIQCQVDSQVTMMFWYRQQPGQSLTLIATANQGSEATYESGFVIDKFPISRPNLTFSTLTVSNMSPEDSSIYLCSVEVQQETQYFGPGTRLLVL.